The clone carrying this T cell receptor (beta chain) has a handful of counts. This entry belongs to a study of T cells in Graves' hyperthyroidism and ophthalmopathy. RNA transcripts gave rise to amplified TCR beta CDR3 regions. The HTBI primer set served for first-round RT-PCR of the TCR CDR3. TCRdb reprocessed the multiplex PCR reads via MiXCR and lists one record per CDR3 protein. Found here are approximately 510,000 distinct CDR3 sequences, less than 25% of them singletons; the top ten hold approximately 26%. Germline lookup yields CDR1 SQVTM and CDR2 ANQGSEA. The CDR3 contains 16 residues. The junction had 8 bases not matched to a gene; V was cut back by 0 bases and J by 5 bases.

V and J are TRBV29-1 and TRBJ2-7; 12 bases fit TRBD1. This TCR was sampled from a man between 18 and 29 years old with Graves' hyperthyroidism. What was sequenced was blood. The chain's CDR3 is CSVEDVKGTGGHEQYF. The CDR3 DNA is TGCAGCGTTGAAGATGTCAAGGGGACAGGGGGCCACGAGCAGTACTTC.